These 4 T cell receptor beta chains share one sample of origin, sequenced in a study of shared clonotypes between healthy human individuals (dated by TCRdb to 2019 to 2021). Libraries were built with the immunoSEQ multiplex PCR assay. Sourced from immuneACCESS, this table was stored by TCRdb with only in-frame sequences that have V and J called. A share of the clones is absent; for the studies checked, an unresolved V gene accounts for under half, and the remainder has no known explanation. This sample gives some 1.4 million clones in total; roughly 96% of them show up just once. Roughly 1.2% of the sample comes from the top ten. The sequenced sample consisted of naive CD4+ T cells sorted from blood. The cell subset or site label of this sample denotes: CD45RA+ positively selected. The receptor set was obtained from a man between 25 and 39 years old in good health.

The gene calls are TRBV7-3 and TRBJ2-2; D ambiguous. V shed 2 bases and J shed 0 bases, with 10 bases lying between them. This CDR3 has 16 amino acids. Germline V gene lookup returns CDR1 SGHTA and CDR2 FQGTGA. CDR3 in DNA: TGTGCCAGCAGCTTAGGAAATGATCCGAACACCGGGGAGCTGTTTTTT. As protein: CASSLGNDPNTGELFF.

CDR3 in DNA: TGTGCCAGCAGCCATTGGCCCCGTACATCTCGGGAGCAGTACTTC. This gives the protein CASSHWPRTSREQYF. The J gene is TRBJ2-7, the V gene TRBV14; no reliable D call. CDR3 size: 15 residues. CDR1 and CDR2 from the germline V gene are SGHDN and FVKESK. Trimming left V 3 bases short and J 7 bases short, with 19 bases between.

The rearrangement uses TRBV11-3 and TRBJ2-1, with D perhaps matching TRBD2 (5 bases). Germline CDR1 and CDR2: SGHNT and YENEEA. The CDR3 length is 14 residues. The V end lost 1 base, the J end lost 5 bases, and 9 bases lay between the germline ends. DNA of the CDR3: TGTGCCAGCAGCTTAGGGCATAGCGACAATGAGCAGTTCTTC. It encodes CASSLGHSDNEQFF. The complete variable domain, with remaining parts taken from reference TRBV11-3 and TRBJ2-1, reads EAGVVQSPRYKIIEKKQPVAFWCNPISGHNTLYWYLQNLGQGPELLIRYENEEAVDDSQLPKDRFSAERLKGVDSTLKIQPAELGDSAVYLCASSLGHSDNEQFFGPGTRLTVL.

The chain couples TRBV18 to TRBJ2-5, with D perhaps TRBD2 (5 bases). CDR1 is KGHSH, CDR2 LQKENI, per germline. V lost 2 bases to trimming and J lost 2 bases, with 12 bases between them. The CDR3 contains 15 residues. CDR3 residues: CASSPRPGEQETQYF. CDR3 nucleotides: TGTGCCAGCTCACCAAGGCCCGGGGAACAAGAGACCCAGTACTTC.